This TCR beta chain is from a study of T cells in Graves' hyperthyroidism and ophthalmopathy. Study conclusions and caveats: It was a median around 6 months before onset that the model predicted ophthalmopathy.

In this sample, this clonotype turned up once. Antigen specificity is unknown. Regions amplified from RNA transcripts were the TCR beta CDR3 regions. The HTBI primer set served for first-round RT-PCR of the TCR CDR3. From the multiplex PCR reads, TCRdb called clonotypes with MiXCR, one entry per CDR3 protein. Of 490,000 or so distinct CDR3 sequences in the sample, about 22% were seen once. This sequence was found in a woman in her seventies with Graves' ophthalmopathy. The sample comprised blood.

CDR3 region: CAWGRSSTNEKLFF. CDR3 nucleotide sequence: TGTGCCTGGGGACGGTCAAGTACTAATGAAAAACTGTTTTTT. V gene TRBV30 combines with J gene TRBJ1-4; no clear D. Germline V lookup: CDR1 GTSNPN, CDR2 SVGIG (reference sequence). CDR3 size: 14 residues. Trimming took off 5 bases at V and 2 bases at J, with 12 bases between the two ends. The full variable domain, its missing parts supplied by reference TRBV30 and TRBJ1-4, is SQTIHQWPATLVQPVGSPLSLECTVEGTSNPNLYWYRQAAGRGLQLLFYSVGIGQISSEVPQNLSASRPQDRQFILSSKKLLLSDSGFYLCAWGRSSTNEKLFFGSGTQLSVL.